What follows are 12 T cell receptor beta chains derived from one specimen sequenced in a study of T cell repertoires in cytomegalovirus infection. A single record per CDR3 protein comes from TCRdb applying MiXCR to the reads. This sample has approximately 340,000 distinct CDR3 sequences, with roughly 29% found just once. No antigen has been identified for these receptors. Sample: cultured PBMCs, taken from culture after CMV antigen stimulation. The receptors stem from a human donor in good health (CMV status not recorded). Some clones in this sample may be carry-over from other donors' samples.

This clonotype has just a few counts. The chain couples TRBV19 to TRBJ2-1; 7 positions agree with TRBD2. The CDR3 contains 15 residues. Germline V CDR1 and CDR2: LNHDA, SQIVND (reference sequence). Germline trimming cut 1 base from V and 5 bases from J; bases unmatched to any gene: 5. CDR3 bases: TGTGCCAGTAGTATAGGACTAGCAAACCACAATGAGCAGTTCTTC. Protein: CASSIGLANHNEQFF.

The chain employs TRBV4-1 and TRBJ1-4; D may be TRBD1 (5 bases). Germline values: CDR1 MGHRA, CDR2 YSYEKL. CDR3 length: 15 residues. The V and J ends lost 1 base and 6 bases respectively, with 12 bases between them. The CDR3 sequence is CASSQGLGRDEKLFF. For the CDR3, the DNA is TGCGCCAGCAGCCAAGGTCTTGGCAGGGATGAAAAACTGTTTTTT.

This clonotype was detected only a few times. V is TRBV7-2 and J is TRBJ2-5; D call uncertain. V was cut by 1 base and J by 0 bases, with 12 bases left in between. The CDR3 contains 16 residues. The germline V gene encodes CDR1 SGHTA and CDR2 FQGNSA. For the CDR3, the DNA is TGTGCCAGCAGCTTAGGGCCGACGAACTACCAAGAGACCCAGTACTTC. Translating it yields CASSLGPTNYQETQYF.

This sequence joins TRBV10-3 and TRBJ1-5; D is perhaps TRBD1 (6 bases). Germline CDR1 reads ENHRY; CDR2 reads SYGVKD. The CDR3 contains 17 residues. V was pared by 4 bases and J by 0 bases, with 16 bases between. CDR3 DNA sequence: TGTGCCATCAGTGGGGAGTGGAGGGGGGCTAGCAATCAGCCCCAGCATTTT. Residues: CAISGEWRGASNQPQHF.

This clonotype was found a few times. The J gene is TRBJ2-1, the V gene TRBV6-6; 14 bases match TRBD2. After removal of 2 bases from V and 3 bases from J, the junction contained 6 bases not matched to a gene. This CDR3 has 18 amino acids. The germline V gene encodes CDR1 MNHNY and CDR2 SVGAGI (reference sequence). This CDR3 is CASSYLGLAGVIYNEQFF. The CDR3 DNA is TGTGCCAGCAGTTACCTGGGACTAGCGGGGGTGATCTACAATGAGCAGTTCTTC.

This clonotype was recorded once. The chain's CDR3 is CASSPERNTEAFF. CDR3 DNA: TGTGCCAGCAGCCCTGAAAGAAACACTGAAGCTTTCTTT. The chain couples TRBV13 to TRBJ1-1, with D unresolved. The CDR3 contains 13 residues. V was trimmed by 5 bases and J by 2 bases, leaving 9 bases between them. CDR1 is PRHDT and CDR2 is FYEKMQ in the germline V gene (reference sequence).

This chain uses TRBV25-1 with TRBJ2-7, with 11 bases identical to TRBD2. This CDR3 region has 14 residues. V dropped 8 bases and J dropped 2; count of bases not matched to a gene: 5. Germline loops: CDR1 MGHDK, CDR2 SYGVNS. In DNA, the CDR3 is TGTGCCAGCCAACTAGCGGGGGACCCCTACGAGCAGTACTTC. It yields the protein CASQLAGDPYEQYF.

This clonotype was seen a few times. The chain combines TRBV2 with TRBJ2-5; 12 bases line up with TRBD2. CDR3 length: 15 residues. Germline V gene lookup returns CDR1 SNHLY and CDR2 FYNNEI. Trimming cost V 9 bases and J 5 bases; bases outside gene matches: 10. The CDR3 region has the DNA TGTGCCAGTCAACGGACTAGCGGGGTTTGGGAGACCCAGTACTTC. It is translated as CASQRTSGVWETQYF.

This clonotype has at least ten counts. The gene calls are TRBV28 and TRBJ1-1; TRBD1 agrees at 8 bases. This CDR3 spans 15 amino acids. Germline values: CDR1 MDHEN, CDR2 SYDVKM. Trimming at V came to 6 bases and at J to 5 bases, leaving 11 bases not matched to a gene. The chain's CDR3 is CASSSPQGAWTEAFF. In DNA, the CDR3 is TGTGCCAGCAGCTCACCTCAGGGGGCTTGGACTGAAGCTTTCTTT.

The chain's CDR3 is CASSLGTRLAHPFF. CDR3 DNA sequence: TGTGCCAGCAGCTTAGGAACTAGGTTGGCTCATCCGTTCTTC. The chain combines TRBV7-4 with TRBJ2-1; weak D call: TRBD2 (5 bases). The germline V gene has CDR1 SGHVT and CDR2 SQSDAQ. Between the trimmed V and J ends, which lost 1 base and 15 bases, there was a span of 19 bases. The CDR3 runs to 14 residues.

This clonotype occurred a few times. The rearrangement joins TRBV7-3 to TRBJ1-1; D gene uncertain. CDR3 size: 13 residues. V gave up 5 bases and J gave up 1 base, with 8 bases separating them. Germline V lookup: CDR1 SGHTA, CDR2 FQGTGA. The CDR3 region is CASSIQPNTEAFF. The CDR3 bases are TGTGCCAGCAGCATCCAACCGAACACTGAAGCTTTCTTT.

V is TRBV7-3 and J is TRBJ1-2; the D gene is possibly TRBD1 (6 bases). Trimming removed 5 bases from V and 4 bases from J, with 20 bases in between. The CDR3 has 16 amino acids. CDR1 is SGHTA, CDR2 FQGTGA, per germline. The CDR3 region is CASSPYEGGSAYGYTF. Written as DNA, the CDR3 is TGTGCCAGCAGCCCGTACGAGGGGGGATCAGCCTATGGCTACACCTTC.